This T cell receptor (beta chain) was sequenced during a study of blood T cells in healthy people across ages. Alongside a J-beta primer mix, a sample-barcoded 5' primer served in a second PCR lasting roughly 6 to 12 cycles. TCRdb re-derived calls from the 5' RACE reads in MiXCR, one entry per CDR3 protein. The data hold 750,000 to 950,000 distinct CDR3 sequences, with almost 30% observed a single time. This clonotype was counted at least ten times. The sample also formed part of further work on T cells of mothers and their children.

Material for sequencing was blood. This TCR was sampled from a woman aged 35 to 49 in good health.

CDR3 nucleotide sequence: TGCAGTGCTATAAAGACAGGGGGAGATACGCAGTATTTT. This translates into CSAIKTGGDTQYF. The chain joins TRBV20-1 to TRBJ2-3; 9 bases fit TRBD1. The CDR3 sequence is 13 residues long. Germline CDR1 and CDR2: DFQATT and SNEGSKA (reference sequence). The V gene end was trimmed by 4 bases and the J gene end by 5 bases; junction bases not matched to a gene: 4.